The clone carrying this T cell receptor beta chain was observed a few times. This CDR3 is built from 14 residues. From germline, CDR1 is LNHDA and CDR2 SQIVND (reference sequence). The junction had 8 bases not matched to a gene; V was cut back by 6 bases and J by 7 bases. The PCR had 60 Vbeta and 13 Jbeta primers. Some clones are missing from TCRdb's copy, which holds only in-frame ones; the method was immunoSEQ multiplex PCR. The sample contains approximately 190,000 clones, approximately 80% of which appear only once. The data belong to a study of cytomegalovirus exposure and HLA in healthy donors. The chain has TRBV19 and TRBJ2-1; 8 bases are shared with TRBD1. The source of this sequence is a woman in her thirties in good health and CMV-seropositive. The sequenced sample consisted of PBMCs. The CDR3 loop is CASRKTGVGNEQFF. DNA for the CDR3: TGTGCCAGTAGGAAGACAGGGGTTGGGAATGAGCAGTTCTTC.